A selection of T cell receptor beta chains follows, all from one sample in a study of blood T cell repertoires in COVID-19. The method was immunoSEQ multiplex PCR; TCRdb's version includes in-frame clones alone and lacks a portion of them. The sample lists about 72,000 clones, 82% occurring once. The sequenced sample consisted of peripheral blood. The receptors come from a human donor in a cohort sampled during active COVID-19. The CDR3 runs from the conserved cysteine through the conserved F or W. The order of the fields is D gene, V gene, clone size, J gene, CDR3 protein, CDR3 DNA. The D gene is left open where the match is weak. Clone size is given for some rows only: seen once, a few or many times, or a class if the clone is expanded.

.	TRBV7-3	few	TRBJ2-1	CASSISGGDYNEQFF	TGTGCCAGCAGTATATCCGGGGGTGACTACAATGAGCAGTTCTTC
.	TRBV11-1	.	TRBJ2-6	CASSPGWPGANVLTF	TGTGCCAGCAGCCCCGGGTGGCCTGGGGCCAACGTCCTGACTTTC
TRBD2	TRBV19	.	TRBJ2-3	CASSIGKRGPTFSDTQYF	TGTGCCAGTAGTATAGGAAAGCGGGGACCCACCTTTTCCGATACGCAGTATTTT
.	TRBV2	.	TRBJ1-6	CASSVERALDSPLHF	TGTGCCAGCAGTGTGGAGCGGGCTTTGGATTCACCCCTCCACTTT
TRBD1	TRBV4-1	once	TRBJ2-7	CASSQTGTGLYEQYF	TGCGCCAGCAGCCAAACCGGGACAGGGCTCTACGAGCAGTACTTC
.	TRBV9	.	TRBJ2-2	CASSGSLPNTGELFF	TGTGCCAGCAGCGGGAGCCTACCGAACACCGGGGAGCTGTTTTTT
.	TRBV3-1/TRBV3-2	.	TRBJ2-3	CASSHPVRGADTQYF	TGTGCCAGCAGCCACCCCGTTCGCGGAGCGGATACGCAGTATTTT
TRBD1	TRBV7-8	.	TRBJ2-7	CASSLLGQGLYEQYF	TGTGCCAGCAGCTTGTTGGGACAGGGACTTTACGAGCAGTACTTC
.	TRBV6-5	.	TRBJ2-3	CASSSIIRTDTQYF	TGTGCCAGCAGTTCTATAATCCGCACAGATACGCAGTATTTT
TRBD2	TRBV13	few	TRBJ2-7	CASSWGGYEQYF	TGTGCCAGCAGCTGGGGGGGATACGAGCAGTACTTC
.	TRBV4-2	.	TRBJ2-7	CASSQDRSRGEQYF	TGTGCCAGCAGCCAAGATCGGAGTCGGGGAGAGCAGTACTTC
.	TRBV2	.	TRBJ1-4	CASRAGWNEKLFF	TGTGCCAGCAGGGCAGGGTGGAATGAAAAACTGTTTTTT
.	TRBV3-1/TRBV3-2	.	TRBJ1-1	CASKGMNTEAFF	TGTGCCAGCAAGGGGATGAACACTGAAGCTTTCTTT
.	TRBV19	.	TRBJ2-7	CASSMQGNYEQYF	TGTGCCAGTAGTATGCAGGGCAACTACGAGCAGTACTTC
.	TRBV19	.	TRBJ2-5	CASRGDGGWTQYF	TGTGCCAGTAGAGGGGATGGGGGGTGGACCCAGTACTTC
TRBD2	TRBV7-2	many	TRBJ2-5	CASSLGLGLAGGVTFQYF	TGTGCCAGCAGCTTAGGACTAGGGTTAGCGGGGGGTGTTACATTCCAGTACTTC
.	TRBV6-2/TRBV6-3	.	TRBJ2-5	CASSAGALETQYF	TGTGCCAGCAGTGCGGGGGCCCTGGAGACCCAGTACTTC
.	TRBV4-3	.	TRBJ2-6	CASSQTTALGANVLTF	TGCGCCAGCAGCCAAACTACGGCCTTAGGGGCCAACGTCCTGACTTTC
TRBD2	TRBV4-1	.	TRBJ2-6	CASSQTSGGAGGANVLTF	TGCGCCAGCAGCCAAACTAGCGGGGGGGCTGGTGGGGCCAACGTCCTGACTTTC
.	TRBV7-9	few	TRBJ2-1	CASSPPTYYNEQFF	TGTGCCAGCAGCCCACCCACCTACTACAATGAGCAGTTCTTC
.	TRBV19	.	TRBJ1-6	CASSIRQVGRVESPLHF	TGTGCCAGTAGTATCCGGCAGGTGGGCAGAGTTGAATCACCCCTCCACTTT
.	TRBV12-1	.	TRBJ1-5	CASSNGQGSRYSNQPQHF	TGTGCCAGCAGCAACGGACAGGGGTCCCGGTATAGCAATCAGCCCCAGCATTTT
.	TRBV4-2	.	TRBJ1-3	CASSQERQTRNTIYF	TGTGCCAGCAGCCAAGAGCGGCAGACTAGAAACACCATATATTTT
.	TRBV7-6	.	TRBJ1-1	CASSLLIRGAGTEAFF	TGTGCCAGCAGCTTACTAATTCGGGGGGCTGGCACTGAAGCTTTCTTT
.	TRBV19	.	TRBJ2-7	CATALAGNLLEQYF	TGTGCCACCGCGCTGGCGGGTAACCTACTTGAGCAGTACTTC
TRBD1	TRBV9	.	TRBJ1-2	CASSVASTGWNGYTF	TGTGCCAGCAGCGTAGCATCGACAGGGTGGAATGGCTACACCTTC
.	TRBV4-1	few	TRBJ1-5	CASSQEPWGLQSNQPQHF	TGCGCCAGCAGCCAAGAACCCTGGGGCTTACAGAGCAATCAGCCCCAGCATTTT
TRBD1	TRBV29-1	.	TRBJ1-2	CSVEDQDREYGYTF	TGCAGCGTTGAAGACCAGGACAGGGAGTATGGCTACACCTTC
.	TRBV4-3	.	TRBJ2-7	CASSQDLGGYEQYF	TGCGCCAGCAGCCAAGACCTGGGGGGCTACGAGCAGTACTTC
.	TRBV6-1	.	TRBJ2-7	CASSERVTYEQYF	TGTGCCAGCAGTGAGAGGGTCACCTACGAGCAGTACTTC
TRBD2	TRBV7-2	.	TRBJ2-5	CASSDRGTSGETQYF	TGTGCCAGCAGCGACCGGGGGACTAGCGGAGAGACCCAGTACTTC
.	TRBV30	.	TRBJ1-1	CASQYFEEVMNTEAFF	TGTGCCAGCCAATACTTCGAGGAAGTCATGAACACTGAAGCTTTCTTT
.	TRBV6-5	.	TRBJ2-5	CASRLGETQYF	TGTGCCAGCAGGCTAGGAGAGACCCAGTACTTC
TRBD2	TRBV19	.	TRBJ2-3	CASSIEGASGVADTQYF	TGTGCCAGTAGTATAGAGGGAGCTAGCGGGGTTGCAGATACGCAGTATTTT
.	TRBV3-1/TRBV3-2	.	TRBJ2-7	CASSQDSTPSGQYF	TGTGCCAGCAGCCAAGATTCCACCCCTTCCGGGCAGTACTTC
.	TRBV6-2/TRBV6-3	.	TRBJ2-1	CASSYRDSYNEQFF	TGTGCCAGCAGTTACCGGGACTCCTACAATGAGCAGTTCTTC
.	TRBV13	.	TRBJ2-3	CASSLRGANTQYF	TGTGCCAGCAGCTTACGGGGGGCGAATACGCAGTATTTT
TRBD1	TRBV2	.	TRBJ1-2	CASSAVTGGASGYTF	TGTGCCAGCAGTGCTGTGACAGGGGGCGCGAGTGGCTACACCTTC
TRBD1	TRBV19	.	TRBJ2-6	CASNGQGAPGANVLTF	TGTGCCAGTAACGGACAGGGGGCGCCTGGGGCCAACGTCCTGACTTTC
.	TRBV25-1	once	TRBJ1-1	CASSESGGTEAFF	TGTGCCAGCAGTGAATCGGGGGGTACTGAAGCTTTCTTT